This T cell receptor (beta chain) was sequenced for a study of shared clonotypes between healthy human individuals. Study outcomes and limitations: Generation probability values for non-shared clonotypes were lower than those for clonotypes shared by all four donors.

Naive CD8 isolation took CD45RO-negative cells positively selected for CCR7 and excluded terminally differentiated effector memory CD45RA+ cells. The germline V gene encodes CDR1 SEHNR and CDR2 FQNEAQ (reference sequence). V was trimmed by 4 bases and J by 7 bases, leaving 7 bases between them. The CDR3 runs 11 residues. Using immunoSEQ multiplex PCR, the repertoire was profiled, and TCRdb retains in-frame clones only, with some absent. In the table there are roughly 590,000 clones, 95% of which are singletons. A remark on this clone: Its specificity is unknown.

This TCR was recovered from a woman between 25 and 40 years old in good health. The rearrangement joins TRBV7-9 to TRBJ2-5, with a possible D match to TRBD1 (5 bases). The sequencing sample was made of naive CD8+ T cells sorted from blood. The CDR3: CASSSQGTQYF. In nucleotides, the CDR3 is TGTGCCAGCAGCTCCCAGGGGACCCAGTACTTC.